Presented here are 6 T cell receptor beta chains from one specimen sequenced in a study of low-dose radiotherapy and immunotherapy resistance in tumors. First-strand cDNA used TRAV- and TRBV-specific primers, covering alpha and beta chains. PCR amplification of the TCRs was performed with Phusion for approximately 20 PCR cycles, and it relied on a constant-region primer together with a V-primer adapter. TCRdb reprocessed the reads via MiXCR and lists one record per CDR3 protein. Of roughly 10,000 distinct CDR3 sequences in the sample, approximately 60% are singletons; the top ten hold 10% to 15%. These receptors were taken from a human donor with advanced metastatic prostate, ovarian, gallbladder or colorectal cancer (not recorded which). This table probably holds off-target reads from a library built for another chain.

DNA for the CDR3: TGCGCCAGCAGCTTCCGGGACAGCTGGGAAGCTTTCTTT. Amino acids: CASSFRDSWEAFF. This rearrangement joins TRBV5-1 to TRBJ1-1; 7 positions agree with TRBD1. V trimming: 2 bases; J trimming: 8 bases; junction bases outside the gene matches: 6. This CDR3 comprises 13 residues. CDR1 is SGHRS and CDR2 is YFSETQ in the germline V gene.

The CDR3 spells CASSLRAKGAGETQYF. The CDR3 bases are TGTGCCAGCAGCTTAAGGGCCAAGGGGGCGGGAGAGACCCAGTACTTC. V usage is TRBV7-2 and J usage is TRBJ2-5, with TRBD1 matching 7 bases. The CDR3 has 16 amino acids. Germline CDR1 and CDR2: SGHTA and FQGNSA. The ends lost 2 bases at V and 4 bases at J; junction bases unmatched: 10. Combining the CDR3 with reference TRBV7-2 and TRBJ2-5 gives the whole variable domain GAGVSQSPSNKVTEKGKDVELRCDPISGHTALYWYRQSLGQGLEFLIYFQGNSAPDKSGLPSDRFSAERTGGSVSTLTIQRTQQEDSAVYLCASSLRAKGAGETQYFGPGTRLLVL.

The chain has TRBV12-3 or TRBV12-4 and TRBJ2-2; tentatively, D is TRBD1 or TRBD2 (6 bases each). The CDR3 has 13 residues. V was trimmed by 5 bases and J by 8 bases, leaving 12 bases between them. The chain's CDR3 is CASSRGREGELFF. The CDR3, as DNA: TGTGCCAGCAGTCGGGGGCGTGAGGGGGAGCTGTTTTTT.

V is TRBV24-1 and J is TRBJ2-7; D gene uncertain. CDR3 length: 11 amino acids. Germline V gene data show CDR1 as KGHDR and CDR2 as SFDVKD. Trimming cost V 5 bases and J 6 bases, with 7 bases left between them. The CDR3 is CATSVGTEQYF. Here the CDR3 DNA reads TGTGCCACCAGTGTAGGTACCGAGCAGTACTTC.

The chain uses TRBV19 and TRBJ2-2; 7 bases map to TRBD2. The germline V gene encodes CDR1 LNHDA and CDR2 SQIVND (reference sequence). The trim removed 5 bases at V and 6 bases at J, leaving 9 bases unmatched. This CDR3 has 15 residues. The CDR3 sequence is CASSPRTSPAGELFF. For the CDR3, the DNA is TGTGCCAGTAGTCCACGGACTAGTCCCGCCGGGGAGCTGTTTTTT.

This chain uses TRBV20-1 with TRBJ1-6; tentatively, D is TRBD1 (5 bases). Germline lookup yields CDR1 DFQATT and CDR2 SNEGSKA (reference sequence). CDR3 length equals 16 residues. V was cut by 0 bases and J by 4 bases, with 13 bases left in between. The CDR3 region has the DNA TGCAGTGCTAGAGATCCCGGGGCCTCGTATAATTCACCCCTCCACTTT. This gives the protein CSARDPGASYNSPLHF.